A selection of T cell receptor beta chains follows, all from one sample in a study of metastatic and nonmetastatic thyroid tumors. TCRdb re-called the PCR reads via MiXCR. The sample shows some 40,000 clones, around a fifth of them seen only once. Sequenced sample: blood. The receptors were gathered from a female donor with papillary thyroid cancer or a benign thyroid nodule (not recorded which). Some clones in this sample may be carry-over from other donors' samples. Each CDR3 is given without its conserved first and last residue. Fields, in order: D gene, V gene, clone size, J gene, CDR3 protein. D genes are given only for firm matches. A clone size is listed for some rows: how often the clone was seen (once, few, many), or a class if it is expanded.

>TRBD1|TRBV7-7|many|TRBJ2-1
ASSVDRVNNEQF
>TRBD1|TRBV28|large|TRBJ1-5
ASSFGGQDSQPQH
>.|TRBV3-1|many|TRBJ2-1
ASSQDRRGEQF
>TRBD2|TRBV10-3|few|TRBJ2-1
AISDGSGSRNEQF
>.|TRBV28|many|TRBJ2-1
ASSFRGAGLA
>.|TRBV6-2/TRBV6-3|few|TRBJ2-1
ASSDLGVRTCSYNDQF
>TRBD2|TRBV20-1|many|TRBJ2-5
SARDLLAGQETQY
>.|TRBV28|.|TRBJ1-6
ASSRDQNSTIH
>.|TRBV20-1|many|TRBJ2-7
SASPYSYEQY
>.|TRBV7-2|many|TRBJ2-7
ASSFLSYEQY
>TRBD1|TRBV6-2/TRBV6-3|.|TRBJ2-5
ASSHGAPGQGPPETQY
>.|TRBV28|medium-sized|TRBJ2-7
ASSLDLTGAEQY
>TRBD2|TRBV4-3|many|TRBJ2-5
ASSQTILAGSQETQY
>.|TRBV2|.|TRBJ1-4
ASSECVRGSEKLF
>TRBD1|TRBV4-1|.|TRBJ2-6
ASSQWDSSGANVLT
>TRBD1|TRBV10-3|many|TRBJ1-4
ATRTGGKEKLF
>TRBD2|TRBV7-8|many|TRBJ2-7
ASSLEGTSGRVSYEQY
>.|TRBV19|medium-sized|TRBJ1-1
ASSIGGAPNTEAF
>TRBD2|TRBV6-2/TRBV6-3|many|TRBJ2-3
ASSPVAGVGTDTQY
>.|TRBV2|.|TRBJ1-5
ASTPPLGGNQPQH
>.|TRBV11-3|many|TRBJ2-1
ASSLDSSGDEQF
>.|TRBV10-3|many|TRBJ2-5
AISRTPQETQY
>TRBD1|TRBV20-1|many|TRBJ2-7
SVGTGITPEQY
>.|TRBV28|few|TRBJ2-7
ASSLYWSAREQY
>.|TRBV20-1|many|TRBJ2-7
SAQKRDTRSYEQY
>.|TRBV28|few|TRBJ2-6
ASRVRSGDNVLT
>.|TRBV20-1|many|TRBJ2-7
SARVPSTYEQY
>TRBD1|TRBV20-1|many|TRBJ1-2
SADPGQGLSYGYT
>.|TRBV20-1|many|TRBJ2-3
SARPETAYTDTQY
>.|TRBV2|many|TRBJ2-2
ASSRLRTGELF
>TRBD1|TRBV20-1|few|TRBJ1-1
SASQLGTANTEAF
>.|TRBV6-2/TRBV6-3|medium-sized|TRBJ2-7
ASSLANPAYEQY
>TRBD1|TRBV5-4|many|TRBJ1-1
ASSMDRGRGTEAF
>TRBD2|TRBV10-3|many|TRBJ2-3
AISGAGTNTDTQY
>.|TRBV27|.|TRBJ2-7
ASRTGFSYEQY
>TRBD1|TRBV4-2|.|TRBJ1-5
ASSPDLDRGFQPQH
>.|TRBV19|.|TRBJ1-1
ASRHLNTEAF
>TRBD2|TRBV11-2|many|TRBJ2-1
ASSLEFSGRWF
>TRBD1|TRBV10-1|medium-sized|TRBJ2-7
ASSMGQGDEQY
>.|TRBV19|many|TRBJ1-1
ASTNLGDGRTEAF
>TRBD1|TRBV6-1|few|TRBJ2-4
ARSGGVGGLAKNIQY
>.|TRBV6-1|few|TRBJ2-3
ASSGAGSRTLDTQY
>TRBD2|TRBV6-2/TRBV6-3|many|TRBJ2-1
ASSYSRGLETWNEQF
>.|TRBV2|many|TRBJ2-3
ASQKGTSTDTQY
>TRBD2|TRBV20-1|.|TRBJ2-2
SARDMGTSGRDHTWEPF
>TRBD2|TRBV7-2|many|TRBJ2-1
ASSLVAGGTNEQF
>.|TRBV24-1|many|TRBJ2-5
ATQEGFGETQY
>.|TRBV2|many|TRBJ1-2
ASSPTQGYGYT